The 4 T cell receptor beta chains reported below all come from one sample, sequenced in a study of T cell responses to AZD1222 COVID-19 vaccine. Generated by immunoSEQ multiplex PCR, the TCRdb table keeps only in-frame clones and is missing some. The sample holds about 150,000 clones; 90% are singletons and the top ten take over 1.5%. The source was peripheral blood, collected on day 0 of AZD1222 vaccination. These receptors came from an adult in good health.

V is TRBV7-9 and J is TRBJ1-4; D is uncertain. The length of the CDR3 is 12 residues. Germline CDR1 is SEHNR and CDR2 is FQNEAQ (reference sequence). V was cut by 4 bases and J by 7 bases, with 7 bases left in between. The chain's CDR3 is CASSSMFEKLFF. The DNA for the CDR3 is TGTGCCAGCAGCTCTATGTTTGAAAAACTGTTTTTT.

This clone was recorded once. J is TRBJ2-7 and V is TRBV6-6; D may be TRBD1 (6 bases). Germline CDR1 is MNHNY and CDR2 is SVGAGI (reference sequence). CDR3 length: 15 amino acids. V lost 0 bases, J lost 2 bases, and 11 bases lay in between. The CDR3 reads CASSYSGTLAYEQYF. In DNA, the CDR3 is TGTGCCAGCAGTTACTCGGGGACACTCGCCTACGAGCAGTACTTC.

The chain recombines TRBV28 with TRBJ2-5; 13 bases align to TRBD2. Losses at the gene ends were 6 bases for V and 5 bases for J; bases not matched to a gene: 9. Germline-derived CDR1 and CDR2 are MDHEN and SYDVKM. The CDR3 consists of 16 residues. CDR3 bases: TGTGCCAGCAGGTCGGGACTAGCGGGAATCGGGGAGACCCAGTACTTC. Its translation is CASRSGLAGIGETQYF.

This clone was observed a few times. The chain combines TRBV7-9 with TRBJ2-1; D remains unclear. V gave up 4 bases and J gave up 10 bases, with 17 bases separating them. Per germline, CDR1 SEHNR and CDR2 FQNEAQ (reference sequence). This CDR3 contains 14 residues. CDR3 coding DNA: TGTGCCAGCAGCTCCGAAATGGGCGTTTTGGAGCAGTTCTTC. Encoded protein: CASSSEMGVLEQFF.